The 28 T cell receptor beta chains below come from one sample, sequenced in a study of T cells in Graves' hyperthyroidism and ophthalmopathy. TCR beta CDR3 regions were amplified from RNA. When the TCR CDR3 underwent first-round RT-PCR, the HTBI primer set was used. TCRdb passed the multiplex PCR reads through MiXCR, listing each CDR3 protein once. The sample lists 650,000 to 800,000 distinct CDR3 sequences, approximately 42% occurring once. The material sequenced was peripheral blood or thyroid tissue (not recorded which). These receptor sequences come from an adult man with Graves' disease, either hyperthyroidism or ophthalmopathy (not recorded which).

This clonotype was recorded many times. The chain is built from TRBV7-2 and TRBJ2-7; tentative D call: TRBD2 (6 bases). CDR3 length: 15 amino acids. In germline, CDR1 is SGHTA, CDR2 FQGNSA. The V end lost 1 base, the J end lost 0 bases, and 10 bases lay between the germline ends. The DNA of the CDR3 is TGTGCCAGCAGCTTAGGAGCGGGCCGCTCCTACGAGCAGTACTTC. This sequence encodes CASSLGAGRSYEQYF.

This clonotype was recorded only once. The chain employs TRBV7-9 and TRBJ2-5; either TRBD1 or TRBD2 may fit D (5 bases each). Germline V gene sequence: CDR1 SEHNR, CDR2 FQNEAQ (reference sequence). This CDR3 is 13 amino acids long. Trimming took off 3 bases at V and 5 bases at J, with 10 bases between the two ends. The CDR3 sequence: CASSFGTPETQYF. For the CDR3, the DNA is TGTGCCAGCAGCTTCGGGACGCCCGAGACCCAGTACTTC. Supplemented by reference TRBV7-9 and TRBJ2-5, the full variable domain reads DTGVSQNPRHKITKRGQNVTFRCDPISEHNRLYWYRQTLGQGPEFLTYFQNEAQLEKSRLLSDRFSAERPKGSFSTLEIQRTEQGDSAMYLCASSFGTPETQYFGPGTRLLVL.

For the CDR3, the DNA is TGCAGTGCTACCGGGACAGGGGGCGGTAGTCAGCCCCAGCATTTT. Translated: CSATGTGGGSQPQHF. The gene calls are TRBV20-1 and TRBJ1-5, with 12 nucleotides matching TRBD1. The CDR3 runs to 15 residues. The trim removed 4 bases at V and 6 bases at J, leaving 7 bases unmatched. The germline V gene has CDR1 DFQATT and CDR2 SNEGSKA (reference sequence).

This sequence joins TRBV7-2 and TRBJ1-1; 11 bases are a match to TRBD1. The germline V gene has CDR1 SGHTA and CDR2 FQGNSA. The CDR3 runs 15 residues. V dropped 5 bases and J dropped 5; count of bases not matched to a gene: 7. CDR3 amino acids: CASSQSDRGRTEAFF. Here the CDR3 DNA reads TGTGCCAGCAGCCAATCGGACAGGGGGCGGACTGAAGCTTTCTTT.

Notes on this clonotype: This may be a read error: a much more frequent sequence differs by one nucleotide. The V and J genes are TRBV9 and TRBJ1-1; a weak D match, TRBD1 (6 bases). The length of the CDR3 is 14 residues. Germline CDR1 and CDR2: SGDLS and YYNGEE. The DNA for the CDR3 is TGTGCCAGCAGCCAAACAGGGTTGGGCGCTGAAGCTCTCTTT. This sequence encodes CASSQTGLGAEALF.

This clonotype occurred many times. This chain connects TRBV25-1 to TRBJ1-5, with D possibly TRBD1 on 6 matching bases. CDR1 is MGHDK and CDR2 is SYGVNS in the germline V gene. This CDR3 contains 16 residues. Trimming cost V 5 bases and J 0 bases, with 14 bases left between them. CDR3 in DNA: TGTGCCAGCAGTTACTTTAGGACAGCTAGCAATCAGCCCCAGCATTTT. It yields the protein CASSYFRTASNQPQHF.

This clonotype was detected a few times. This chain uses TRBV11-1 with TRBJ1-2, with 7 nucleotides matching TRBD1. CDR1 is SGHAT and CDR2 is FQDESV in the germline V gene (reference sequence). V shed 6 bases and J 10 bases; nucleotides not matched to a gene: 14. CDR3 length: 14 residues. CDR3 region: CASSLQGRTSDYTF. The CDR3, as DNA: TGTGCCAGCAGTTTACAGGGGAGAACGAGCGACTACACCTTC.

V is TRBV11-2 and J is TRBJ1-1; D perhaps matches TRBD1 (5 bases). From germline, CDR1 is SGHAT and CDR2 FQNNGV. Trimming cost V 3 bases and J 1 base, with 12 bases left between them. This CDR3 spans 15 amino acids. The CDR3 DNA reads TGTGCCAGCAGCTTGGCTAGGACACAGAACACTGAAGCTTTCTTT. Amino acids: CASSLARTQNTEAFF.

The CDR3 sequence is CSVGGTGGIAEAFF. The DNA for the CDR3 is TGCAGCGTTGGGGGGACAGGGGGCATTGCTGAAGCTTTCTTT. The chain uses TRBV29-1 and TRBJ1-1, with TRBD1 matching 12 bases. The germline gives CDR1 SQVTM, CDR2 ANQGSEA. This CDR3 comprises 14 residues. V gave up 4 bases and J gave up 6 bases; unmatched junction bases: 6. The entire variable domain, with the rest obtained from reference TRBV29-1 and TRBJ1-1, is as follows: SAVISQKPSRDICQRGTSLTIQCQVDSQVTMMFWYRQQPGQSLTLIATANQGSEATYESGFVIDKFPISRPNLTFSTLTVSNMSPEDSSIYLCSVGGTGGIAEAFFGQGTRLTVV.

This clonotype came up many times. This chain uses TRBV24-1 with TRBJ2-5; D possibly matches TRBD1 or TRBD2 (6 bases each). CDR3 size: 17 residues. V was shortened by 3 bases and J by 4 bases, with 20 bases between the two germline ends. CDR1 is KGHDR, CDR2 SFDVKD, per germline. The CDR3 sequence is CATSDVSGGGLVETQYF. Written as DNA, the CDR3 is TGTGCCACCAGTGATGTTTCAGGAGGGGGGCTAGTAGAGACCCAGTACTTC.

This rearrangement joins TRBV7-9 to TRBJ1-5; the match to TRBD1 covers 8 bases. Per the germline V gene, CDR1 is SEHNR and CDR2 is FQNEAQ (reference sequence). CDR3 length: 15 amino acids. V gave up 2 bases and J gave up 7 bases; unmatched junction bases: 7. Written as DNA, the CDR3 is TGTGCCAGCAGCTTATATCCAGGGGGCGGCCAGCCCCAGCATTTT. As protein: CASSLYPGGGQPQHF.

This clonotype was recorded many times. The chain has TRBV10-1 and TRBJ1-1; the D is unclear. Trimming took off 0 bases at V and 0 bases at J, with 8 bases between the two ends. The CDR3 has 15 residues. Germline V CDR1 and CDR2: WNHNN, SYGVQD (reference sequence). The CDR3: CASSESAGMNTEAFF. The CDR3 DNA follows: TGCGCCAGCAGTGAGTCAGCGGGGATGAACACTGAAGCTTTCTTT.

This clonotype was seen repeatedly, ten times or more. The chain links TRBV7-3 to TRBJ2-7; no definite D call. The V end was cut by 4 bases, the J end by 3 bases, with 10 bases between. This CDR3 spans 13 amino acids. The germline V gene has CDR1 SGHTA and CDR2 FQGTGA. The CDR3 DNA follows: TGTGCCAGCAGCTACTCACCAGGCTACGAGCAGTACTTC. Protein: CASSYSPGYEQYF.

With respect to this clonotype: Compared with germline, one end of the junction differs, possibly owing to a read error. This chain uses TRBV12-3 or TRBV12-4 with TRBJ1-6; D gene uncertain. The CDR3 length is 15 residues. The CDR3 loop is CASSFSGSYNPPLHF. Here the CDR3 DNA reads TGTGCCAGCAGCTTTTCTGGATCCTATAATCCACCCCTCCACTTT.

This chain uses TRBV7-2 with TRBJ1-1, with a weak D call TRBD1 (5 bases). Trimming left V 1 base short and J 9 bases short, with 12 bases between. The CDR3 extends over 13 amino acids. Germline CDR1 and CDR2: SGHTA and FQGNSA. CDR3 sequence: CASSLGWGFKAFF. As DNA, the CDR3 is TGTGCCAGCAGCTTAGGGTGGGGGTTTAAAGCTTTCTTT.

Comments on this clonotype: This may be a read error, as it is one base from a much larger clone. V and J are TRBV10-3 and TRBJ2-5; 7 bases match TRBD2. Germline lookup yields CDR1 ENHRY and CDR2 SYGVKD. CDR3 length: 15 amino acids. CDR3 amino acids: CATSDPGTNQEAQYF. CDR3 DNA: TGTGCCACCAGTGACCCCGGGACTAACCAAGAGGCCCAGTACTTC.

This clonotype occurred a few times. The chain combines TRBV20-1 with TRBJ2-6, with D maybe TRBD2 (5 bases). Trimming removed 7 bases from V and 4 bases from J, with 17 bases in between. The CDR3 spans 15 residues. Germline CDR1 and CDR2: DFQATT and SNEGSKA (reference sequence). CDR3 in DNA: TGCAGTGTGGTCTTATCGGGGTCGGGGGCCAACGTCCTGACTTTC. It translates to CSVVLSGSGANVLTF.

This clonotype turned up a few times. The genes are TRBV9 and TRBJ2-5; TRBD2 agrees at 8 bases. CDR1 and CDR2 (germline): SGDLS, YYNGEE. The V gene end was trimmed by 3 bases and the J gene end by 4 bases; junction bases not matched to a gene: 11. The CDR3 runs to 16 residues. The CDR3 sequence is CASSDIPGTSLETQYF. The CDR3, as DNA: TGTGCCAGCAGCGATATTCCCGGGACTAGTCTAGAGACCCAGTACTTC.

The sample holds many counts of this clonotype. The chain carries TRBV7-2 and TRBJ1-5; the D gene is possibly TRBD1 (5 bases). From germline, CDR1 is SGHTA and CDR2 FQGNSA. V was pared by 6 bases and J by 2 bases, with 14 bases between. The CDR3 is 15 amino acids. CDR3 DNA sequence: TGTGCCAGCAGTTTGGGCGGGGCGGGCAATCAGCCCCAGCATTTT. Amino acids: CASSLGGAGNQPQHF.

The chain is built from TRBV29-1 and TRBJ1-1; D is unclear. In germline, CDR1 is SQVTM, CDR2 ANQGSEA. The CDR3 runs to 12 residues. Trimming left V 8 bases short and J 4 bases short, with 14 bases between. CDR3 bases: TGCAGCCAAGATCTTGGGTCCACTGAAGCTTTCTTT. It codes for CSQDLGSTEAFF.

This clonotype was picked up one time. This rearrangement joins TRBV20-1 to TRBJ1-1, with D uncertain. Germline-derived CDR1 and CDR2 are DFQATT and SNEGSKA (reference sequence). The CDR3 spans 12 residues. CDR3 nucleotide sequence: TGCAGCACCAAGACAAGGAACACTGAAGCTTTCTTT. Protein sequence: CSTKTRNTEAFF.

This clonotype has a handful of counts. The chain joins TRBV6-5 to TRBJ1-1; 10 bases fit TRBD1. In germline, CDR1 is MNHEY, CDR2 SVGAGI. Losses at the gene ends were 7 bases for V and 1 base for J; bases not matched to a gene: 15. The length of the CDR3 is 18 residues. The CDR3 spells CASIIPTRTGGENTEAFF. The CDR3 DNA follows: TGTGCCAGCATTATACCTACCCGGACAGGGGGAGAGAACACTGAAGCTTTCTTT.

This clonotype appeared a few times. The V gene is TRBV7-9, the J gene TRBJ1-1; D is uncertain. The CDR3 length is 13 residues. CDR1 is SEHNR, CDR2 FQNEAQ, per germline (reference sequence). V dropped 2 bases and J dropped 5 bases, with 9 bases sitting between them. The CDR3, as DNA: TGTGCCAGCAGCTTACGAGGGTTTACTGAAGCTTTCTTT. This codes for CASSLRGFTEAFF.

The rearrangement links TRBV2 to TRBJ1-4; D gene uncertain. CDR1 is SNHLY, CDR2 FYNNEI, per germline. The CDR3 has 15 residues. Trimming left V 6 bases short and J 4 bases short, with 15 bases between. The CDR3 loop is CASSQGRLNNEKLFF. The CDR3 DNA reads TGTGCCAGCAGCCAAGGGCGGCTAAATAATGAAAAACTGTTTTTT.

The CDR3 is CASRPDRVRGEKLFF. CDR3 bases: TGTGCCAGCAGGCCCGACCGAGTCCGGGGGGAAAAACTGTTTTTT. The rearrangement uses TRBV2 and TRBJ1-4; a possible D gene is TRBD1 (5 bases). The germline V and J ends were trimmed by 6 bases and 8 bases, with 19 bases remaining between them. Germline CDR1 is SNHLY and CDR2 is FYNNEI. There are 15 residues in the CDR3.

This chain uses TRBV19 with TRBJ2-7; 7 bases line up with TRBD2. CDR1 LNHDA and CDR2 SQIVND come from the germline V gene (reference sequence). The CDR3 sequence is 15 residues long. The V and J ends lost 2 bases and 2 bases, in that order; junction bases with no gene match: 6. The CDR3 DNA sequence: TGTGCCAGTAGTATAACCCTAGCGGCGACCTACGAGCAGTACTTC. Translated, it gives CASSITLAATYEQYF. Full variable domain (outside the CDR3, taken from reference TRBV19 and TRBJ2-7): DGGITQSPKYLFRKEGQNVTLSCEQNLNHDAMYWYRQDPGQGLRLIYYSQIVNDFQKGDIAEGYSVSREKKESFPLTVTSAQKNPTAFYLCASSITLAATYEQYFGPGTRLTVT.

This clonotype was found a few times. V and J are TRBV20-1 and TRBJ2-7; D is perhaps TRBD1 or TRBD2 (5 bases each). From germline, CDR1 is DFQATT and CDR2 SNEGSKA (reference sequence). V lost 5 bases and J 4 bases, leaving 21 bases between the germline ends. The CDR3 consists of 15 residues. The CDR3 DNA reads as TGCAGTGCTCCCAAAACCGGGACGACAGTATACGAGCAGTACTTC. Protein product: CSAPKTGTTVYEQYF.

This clonotype has at least ten counts. This sequence joins TRBV29-1 and TRBJ1-1; a weak D match, TRBD1 (5 bases). V lost 7 bases and J lost 10, with 22 bases in between. This CDR3 has 13 residues. Germline V gene sequence: CDR1 SQVTM, CDR2 ANQGSEA. This CDR3 is CSGGRPGSGGAFF. For the CDR3, the DNA is TGCAGCGGTGGCCGTCCGGGCAGTGGGGGAGCTTTCTTT. The whole variable domain, filled in from reference TRBV29-1 and TRBJ1-1, reads SAVISQKPSRDICQRGTSLTIQCQVDSQVTMMFWYRQQPGQSLTLIATANQGSEATYESGFVIDKFPISRPNLTFSTLTVSNMSPEDSSIYLCSGGRPGSGGAFFGQGTRLTVV.